Listed below are T cell receptor beta chains from one sample, sequenced in a study of cytomegalovirus exposure and HLA in healthy donors. TCRdb's table, derived via immunoSEQ multiplex PCR, lists solely in-frame clones and lacks some. Seen here are 80,000 to 95,000 clones, 84% observed once, and the top ten hold around 5.6%. Sequencing was done on a sample of PBMCs. The source is a woman in her late teens or twenties in good health and CMV-seropositive. CDR3s include the opening cysteine and the closing phenylalanine or tryptophan. D genes are given only for firm matches. Size is stated for part of the rows, as once, few or many counts, or as a class when the clone is expanded.

d_gene: NA
j_gene: TRBJ2-3
v_gene: TRBV19
abundance: NA
CDR3nt: TGTGCCAGTAGTATATTGGCGGGGGCCGGGCGTCACGATACGCAGTATTTT
CDR3aa: CASSILAGAGRHDTQYF

d_gene: NA
j_gene: TRBJ2-7
v_gene: TRBV5-5
abundance: NA
CDR3nt: TGTGCCAGCAGCTTGGAGGGGGTCTCCTACGAGCAGTACTTC
CDR3aa: CASSLEGVSYEQYF

d_gene: TRBD1
j_gene: TRBJ1-1
v_gene: TRBV5-1
abundance: NA
CDR3nt: TGCGCCAGCAGCCAGGGACAGCCCATCACCGCTGAAGCTTTCTTT
CDR3aa: CASSQGQPITAEAFF

d_gene: TRBD2
j_gene: TRBJ2-5
v_gene: TRBV14
abundance: once
CDR3nt: TGTGCCAGCAGCCAAGCGACTAGCGGGAGAGAGACCCAGTACTTC
CDR3aa: CASSQATSGRETQYF

d_gene: TRBD1
j_gene: TRBJ2-2
v_gene: TRBV7-3
abundance: NA
CDR3nt: TGTGCCAGCAGCCCCATGACAGGGGGCGGGGGAACCGGGGAGCTGTTTTTT
CDR3aa: CASSPMTGGGGTGELFF

d_gene: TRBD1
j_gene: TRBJ1-1
v_gene: TRBV19
abundance: NA
CDR3nt: TGTGCCACCCAACCGACAGGGGGGAACACTGAAGCTTTCTTT
CDR3aa: CATQPTGGNTEAFF

d_gene: TRBD2
j_gene: TRBJ2-7
v_gene: TRBV27
abundance: NA
CDR3nt: TGTGCCAGCAGTTTAAACCCCATCTCTAGCGGGACCTTCTACGAGCAGTACTTC
CDR3aa: CASSLNPISSGTFYEQYF

d_gene: NA
j_gene: TRBJ1-2
v_gene: TRBV4-2
abundance: NA
CDR3nt: TGTGCCAGCAGCCCCCAGGGAAACTATGGCTACACCTTC
CDR3aa: CASSPQGNYGYTF

d_gene: NA
j_gene: TRBJ1-6
v_gene: TRBV27
abundance: NA
CDR3nt: TGTGCCAGCAGTGCCTTGACAGTTTCACCCCTCCACTTT
CDR3aa: CASSALTVSPLHF

d_gene: NA
j_gene: TRBJ1-2
v_gene: TRBV5-1
abundance: NA
CDR3nt: TGCGCCAGCAGCTTGGGGGGCGCAGGGAACGGCTACACCTTC
CDR3aa: CASSLGGAGNGYTF

d_gene: TRBD1
j_gene: TRBJ1-3
v_gene: TRBV2
abundance: NA
CDR3nt: TGTGCCAGCACCCGGGACAGCAGAGGGGACACCATATATTTT
CDR3aa: CASTRDSRGDTIYF

d_gene: NA
j_gene: TRBJ2-6
v_gene: TRBV27
abundance: few
CDR3nt: TGTGCCAGCAGTTTGGGGCCCGGGGCCAACGTCCTGACTTTC
CDR3aa: CASSLGPGANVLTF